The subject of this entry is one T cell receptor (beta chain). Only a few counts were recorded for this clonotype. The antigen it recognizes is unknown. No much larger clonotype is one base removed from it; base qualities were not supplied. Ficoll-Paque density gradient centrifugation was used to isolate PBMCs. This sample is part of a study of T-cell memory formation after mild COVID-19 (dated by TCRdb to the early 2020s). Background for the entire study: TCR sequence clusters from the two donors were found to be largely donor specific. T-cell clones expanding and contracting after mild COVID-19 in a couple of donors were tracked by longitudinal TCRalpha and TCRbeta repertoire sequencing. The cohort was made up of two young adult volunteers, one female and one male, who were previously healthy.

What the research found in general, with its limitations: The study included only a couple of mild cases, and larger cohorts that include severe cases with pre-infection samples were judged to be necessary. Some responding clones were found in pre-infection memory, which suggests that pre-existing cross-reactive memory T cells took part in the SARS-CoV-2 response. Contracting CD4+ clones were located mainly in the CM and EM memory subsets, whereas CD8+ clones were found to be enriched in EMRA. SARS-CoV-2 specificity was not confirmed for the second-wave clones peaking on day 37. Clones contracting from day 15 to 85 had balanced CD4/CD8 phenotypes, while a second wave expanding from day 15 to 37 was biased towards CD4+.

TCRdb shows the sequencer as Illumina NovaSeq 6000. TCRalpha and TCRbeta cDNA libraries were built by 5'RACE with constant-segment primers, adding sample barcodes and unique molecular identifiers. RNA was extracted from every sample with Trizol reagent. The libraries were amplified in two PCR steps, and the second step added a second sample barcode and Illumina TruSeq adapters. Libraries were sequenced on an Illumina NovaSeq with 2 x 150 bp paired-end reads. The source study handled its data this way. Reads were demultiplexed and collapsed into UMI-guided consensus sequences with migec v1.2.7. With mixcr v2.1.11, UMI consensuses were aligned to TRA and TRB V and J templates and assembled into clonotypes. A clonotype was counted as expanded or contracted only if both edgeR and NoisET called the change significant, with noise models trained on biological replicates. For edgeR calls, a false discovery rate-adjusted p below 0.01 and a log2 fold-change threshold of 1 were applied. As an exploratory analysis of dynamics, PCA with hierarchical clustering was applied to max-normalized trajectories of the 1000 most abundant clonotypes. Separately sequenced CD4+ and CD8+ repertoires were used to assign a CD4 or CD8 phenotype to each responding clone. TCRdb applied fastp at Q25 and MiXCR to the public reads, then kept only in-frame beta chains. All rows with the same CDR3 protein become a single entry with the most common DNA and genes. What appears here as the V and J calls and clone size reflects TCRdb's work, not the paper's. The sample includes about 430,000 distinct CDR3 sequences, with 15% to 20% observed a single time. The top ten constitute about 22% of the sample.

V was cut back by 5 bases and J by 3 bases, leaving a gap of 17 bases between them. Measured from the cysteine to the phenylalanine, the CDR3 is 17 residues long. Only CDR3 DNA remains: 51 bases, in frame from the first base. In the germline V gene (reference sequence), CDR1 corresponds to SEHNR and CDR2 to FQNEAQ. Input material: PBMCs or a T cell subset sorted from them (not recorded which). The sequence came from a man aged 18 to 29 who had mild COVID-19 (a few samples of this study predate the infection). The sample titles of this study are shuffled in the database, so cell type and time point are left out; the donor was told from shared clones. In this chain, TRBV7-9 is recombined with TRBJ2-6; the D gene assignment is perhaps TRBD1 or TRBD2, with each matching 6 bases. The CDR3 protein sequence reads: CASSPEGGFGGANVLTF. The sequenced DNA is TGTGCCAGCAGCCCCGAGGGGGGTTTTGGTGGGGCCAACGTCCTGACTTTC. The CDR3 plus the reference TRBV7-9 and TRBJ2-6 genes for the other parts give the full variable domain: DTGVSQNPRHKITKRGQNVTFRCDPISEHNRLYWYRQTLGQGPEFLTYFQNEAQLEKSRLLSDRFSAERPKGSFSTLEIQRTEQGDSAMYLCASSPEGGFGGANVLTFGAGSRLTVL.